This TCR beta chain was observed in a study of cytomegalovirus exposure and HLA in healthy donors. In the PCR, 60 Vbeta and 13 Jbeta primers were used. Measured with immunoSEQ multiplex PCR; TCRdb has only the in-frame clones, and not every one. The sample has 100,000 to 150,000 clones; roughly 74% are singletons. The germline V gene has CDR1 MDHEN and CDR2 SYDVKM. This CDR3 region has 16 residues. V gave up 1 base and J gave up 2 bases; unmatched junction bases: 1. Whole-study findings and limits: Apart from CMV serostatus, no immune exposure information was available.

In its sample, this clone was seen once. What it binds is unknown. This TCR was sampled from a man in his forties or fifties in good health and CMV-seronegative. The gene calls are TRBV28 and TRBJ2-1, with 11 bases lining up with TRBD2. The sequenced material came from PBMCs. The CDR3 nucleotides are TGTGCCAGCAGTTTATTTAGCGGGGGGGCCTACAATGAGCAGTTCTTC. This encodes CASSLFSGGAYNEQFF.